One T cell receptor (beta chain) is described in this entry. The entry originates in a study of somatic mutations in cytotoxic T cells in rheumatoid arthritis. TCRdb's copy holds only in-frame clones and misses some; the assay was immunoSEQ multiplex PCR. The top ten clones hold roughly 4.9% of a sample with over 20,000 clones, roughly 87% of them seen once. The sequence was collected from a man in his fifties or sixties in good health. The sample comprised CD8+ T cells sorted from blood.

The CDR3 region has the DNA TGTGCCTGTGACTTAAACTATGGCTACACCTTC. Amino acid sequence: CACDLNYGYTF. This chain joins TRBV30 and TRBJ1-2, with no clear D. CDR1 and CDR2 (germline): GTSNPN, SVGIG (reference sequence). The CDR3 covers 11 residues. V gave up 6 bases and J gave up 2 bases, with 7 bases separating them.